This T cell receptor beta chain derives from a study of T cell responses to AZD1222 COVID-19 vaccine. Findings and caveats of the study: Samples come after the peak T cell response, not at day 14. Along spike, vaccine-associated CD4 TCRs were found throughout, with dominance at 160-218 and 743-854. Clonal diversity was possibly underestimated, and the donors were mostly white British, with more females.

It was second doses at about 4 or about 12 weeks that were pooled. Of note for this clone: Its antigen is not identified.

Generated by immunoSEQ multiplex PCR, the TCRdb table keeps only in-frame clones and is missing some. The repertoire holds 110,000 to 150,000 clones, with approximately 90% as singletons. The CDR3 extends over 15 amino acids. CDR1 is MNHEY, CDR2 SVGAGI, per germline. The J segment lost 4 bases and the V segment lost 6 bases, leaving 9 bases of the junction unmatched. The sequence was obtained from an adult who received the AZD1222 COVID-19 vaccine. The starting material was peripheral blood, obtained 28 days after the second AZD1222 dose. V gene TRBV6-5 combines with J gene TRBJ2-5; 9 positions agree with TRBD1. CDR3 DNA: TGTGCCAGCAGGCTATCCGGGACAGGGATAGAGACCCAGTACTTC. Translated, it gives CASRLSGTGIETQYF.